This is a list of T cell receptor beta chains from one sample in a study of CD8 T cells in Susac syndrome. TCRdb re-derived calls from the immunoSEQ multiplex PCR reads in MiXCR, one entry per CDR3 protein. The table has almost 450,000 distinct CDR3 sequences, more than 80% seen once. The sequenced sample consisted of CD8+ T cells from PBMCs. These receptors came from a human donor with multiple sclerosis. The CDR3 runs from the conserved cysteine through the conserved F or W. The order of the fields is V gene, J gene, CDR3 length, D gene, clone size, CDR3 protein, CDR3 DNA. D genes are given only for firm matches. Expanded clones get a size class; other rows say once, few or many, or leave the size out.

V gene: TRBV6-5; J gene: TRBJ2-3; CDR3 length: 14; D gene: -; clone size: -; CDR3 protein: CASSPAGATDTQYF; CDR3 DNA: TGTGCCAGCAGCCCAGCAGGGGCGACAGATACGCAGTATTTT
V gene: TRBV29-1; J gene: TRBJ1-2; CDR3 length: 14; D gene: -; clone size: -; CDR3 protein: CSDLTGLFPYGYTF; CDR3 DNA: TGCAGCGATCTGACAGGACTATTCCCTTATGGCTACACCTTC
V gene: TRBV27; J gene: TRBJ2-1; CDR3 length: 14; D gene: -; clone size: few; CDR3 protein: CASSLDFPYNEQFF; CDR3 DNA: TGTGCCAGCAGTTTGGACTTCCCGTACAATGAGCAGTTCTTC
V gene: TRBV11-2; J gene: TRBJ2-2; CDR3 length: 16; D gene: -; clone size: -; CDR3 protein: CASSPATGPNTGELFF; CDR3 DNA: TGTGCCAGCAGCCCCGCAACCGGACCGAACACCGGGGAGCTGTTTTTT
V gene: TRBV7-9; J gene: TRBJ1-6; CDR3 length: 16; D gene: -; clone size: -; CDR3 protein: CASSFTSSSWNSPLHF; CDR3 DNA: TGTGCCAGCAGCTTCACTTCGAGCTCCTGGAATTCACCCCTCCACTTT
V gene: TRBV14; J gene: TRBJ1-1; CDR3 length: 14; D gene: -; clone size: -; CDR3 protein: CASSHRAIDTEAFF; CDR3 DNA: TGTGCCAGCAGCCACAGGGCCATCGACACTGAAGCTTTCTTT
V gene: TRBV13; J gene: TRBJ2-1; CDR3 length: 14; D gene: TRBD1; clone size: -; CDR3 protein: CASSPDRGWNEQFF; CDR3 DNA: TGTGCCAGCAGCCCTGACAGGGGGTGGAATGAGCAGTTCTTC
V gene: TRBV7-9; J gene: TRBJ1-4; CDR3 length: 14; D gene: -; clone size: -; CDR3 protein: CASSQTGTNEKLFF; CDR3 DNA: TGTGCCAGCAGCCAGACCGGGACAAATGAAAAACTGTTTTTT
V gene: TRBV27; J gene: TRBJ2-7; CDR3 length: 15; D gene: -; clone size: -; CDR3 protein: CASSPLGGGLYEQYF; CDR3 DNA: TGTGCCAGCAGTCCTTTGGGTGGAGGCCTCTACGAGCAGTACTTC
V gene: TRBV27; J gene: TRBJ1-1; CDR3 length: 14; D gene: -; clone size: -; CDR3 protein: CASSLNGGGTEAFF; CDR3 DNA: TGTGCCAGCAGCCTCAACGGCGGTGGCACTGAAGCTTTCTTT
V gene: TRBV12-3/TRBV12-4; J gene: TRBJ2-3; CDR3 length: 16; D gene: -; clone size: -; CDR3 protein: CASSLSSRRSTDTQYF; CDR3 DNA: TGTGCCAGCAGTCTTAGCAGTCGGCGGAGCACAGATACGCAGTATTTT
V gene: TRBV5-1; J gene: TRBJ2-3; CDR3 length: 18; D gene: TRBD2; clone size: -; CDR3 protein: CASSFYPPAGEGTDTQYF; CDR3 DNA: TGCGCCAGCAGCTTCTATCCCCCTGCGGGGGAAGGTACAGATACGCAGTATTTT
V gene: TRBV7-8; J gene: TRBJ1-3; CDR3 length: 13; D gene: -; clone size: -; CDR3 protein: CASSLLTGNTIYF; CDR3 DNA: TGTGCCAGCAGCTTACTGACTGGAAACACCATATATTTT
V gene: TRBV11-2; J gene: TRBJ2-3; CDR3 length: 15; D gene: TRBD2; clone size: -; CDR3 protein: CASRGRAGNTDTQYF; CDR3 DNA: TGTGCCAGCAGAGGAAGAGCGGGAAACACAGATACGCAGTATTTT
V gene: TRBV20-1; J gene: TRBJ2-1; CDR3 length: 14; D gene: -; clone size: -; CDR3 protein: CSARVGTPLGEQFF; CDR3 DNA: TGCAGTGCTAGAGTTGGGACTCCTTTAGGGGAGCAGTTCTTC
V gene: TRBV20-1; J gene: TRBJ2-7; CDR3 length: 13; D gene: -; clone size: -; CDR3 protein: CSARGRVTYEQYF; CDR3 DNA: TGCAGTGCCCGAGGTCGGGTCACCTACGAGCAGTACTTC
V gene: TRBV3-1; J gene: TRBJ2-2; CDR3 length: 15; D gene: TRBD2; clone size: -; CDR3 protein: CASSQRGGGTGELFF; CDR3 DNA: TGTGCCAGCAGCCAACGGGGGGGCGGCACCGGGGAGCTGTTTTTT
V gene: TRBV4-1; J gene: TRBJ2-3; CDR3 length: 15; D gene: -; clone size: -; CDR3 protein: CASSQVGGRTDTQYF; CDR3 DNA: TGCGCCAGCAGCCAAGTGGGGGGGCGAACAGATACGCAGTATTTT
V gene: TRBV3-1; J gene: TRBJ2-2; CDR3 length: 17; D gene: -; clone size: -; CDR3 protein: CASSQEGTPKNTGELFF; CDR3 DNA: TGTGCCAGCAGCCAAGAAGGAACACCCAAGAACACCGGGGAGCTGTTTTTT
V gene: TRBV6-1; J gene: TRBJ2-1; CDR3 length: 16; D gene: TRBD1; clone size: -; CDR3 protein: CASSLSDRVAWNEQFF; CDR3 DNA: TGTGCCAGCAGCCTCTCCGACAGGGTTGCTTGGAATGAGCAGTTCTTC
V gene: TRBV27; J gene: TRBJ2-7; CDR3 length: 15; D gene: TRBD2; clone size: -; CDR3 protein: CASSPLAGDRHEQYF; CDR3 DNA: TGTGCCAGCAGTCCTCTAGCGGGAGATCGGCACGAGCAGTACTTC
V gene: TRBV15; J gene: TRBJ2-5; CDR3 length: 14; D gene: -; clone size: -; CDR3 protein: CATSRPGHTETQYF; CDR3 DNA: TGTGCCACCAGCAGACCCGGACATACGGAGACCCAGTACTTC
V gene: TRBV7-6; J gene: TRBJ2-7; CDR3 length: 12; D gene: -; clone size: -; CDR3 protein: CASSSGGREQYF; CDR3 DNA: TGTGCCAGCAGCTCCGGGGGGCGGGAGCAGTACTTC
V gene: TRBV5-1; J gene: TRBJ1-2; CDR3 length: 19; D gene: -; clone size: -; CDR3 protein: CASSLDLTGDTAKNYGYTF; CDR3 DNA: TGCGCCAGCAGCTTGGATCTCACGGGGGACACCGCGAAAAACTATGGCTACACCTTC
V gene: TRBV7-8; J gene: TRBJ2-1; CDR3 length: 20; D gene: TRBD2; clone size: -; CDR3 protein: CASSSFTGTSGSPGYNEQFF; CDR3 DNA: TGTGCCAGCAGCTCATTCACCGGGACTAGCGGGAGTCCGGGTTACAATGAGCAGTTCTTC
V gene: TRBV2; J gene: TRBJ2-1; CDR3 length: 15; D gene: TRBD2; clone size: -; CDR3 protein: CASSDDSGSENEQFF; CDR3 DNA: TGTGCCAGCAGTGATGATAGCGGGAGCGAAAATGAGCAGTTCTTC
V gene: TRBV5-1; J gene: TRBJ1-2; CDR3 length: 17; D gene: TRBD1; clone size: once; CDR3 protein: CASSLALGQTANYGYTF; CDR3 DNA: TGCGCCAGCAGCTTGGCCCTGGGACAGACAGCTAACTATGGCTACACCTTC
V gene: TRBV6-5; J gene: TRBJ1-4; CDR3 length: 15; D gene: -; clone size: once; CDR3 protein: CASSPSSFGNEKLFF; CDR3 DNA: TGTGCCAGCAGTCCGTCTAGTTTCGGGAATGAAAAACTGTTTTTT
V gene: TRBV20-1; J gene: TRBJ2-7; CDR3 length: 10; D gene: -; clone size: -; CDR3 protein: CSARSGEQYF; CDR3 DNA: TGCAGTGCTAGGTCTGGAGAGCAGTACTTC
V gene: TRBV2; J gene: TRBJ1-1; CDR3 length: 12; D gene: -; clone size: few; CDR3 protein: CAGRTVNTEAFF; CDR3 DNA: TGTGCCGGTCGGACAGTGAACACTGAAGCTTTCTTT
V gene: TRBV7-2; J gene: TRBJ1-5; CDR3 length: 18; D gene: TRBD1; clone size: -; CDR3 protein: CASSLLGQGAFYRQPQHF; CDR3 DNA: TGTGCCAGCAGCTTATTGGGACAGGGGGCGTTTTACCGCCAGCCCCAGCATTTT
V gene: TRBV4-1; J gene: TRBJ1-2; CDR3 length: 15; D gene: -; clone size: -; CDR3 protein: CASSPTAQGGYGYTF; CDR3 DNA: TGCGCCAGCAGCCCCACCGCACAGGGAGGATATGGCTACACCTTC
V gene: TRBV12-3/TRBV12-4; J gene: TRBJ1-1; CDR3 length: 13; D gene: -; clone size: once; CDR3 protein: CASSFPGRAEAFF; CDR3 DNA: TGTGCCAGCAGTTTCCCGGGGAGGGCTGAAGCTTTCTTT
V gene: TRBV19; J gene: TRBJ2-7; CDR3 length: 15; D gene: TRBD2; clone size: -; CDR3 protein: CASSGLLAGDGEQYF; CDR3 DNA: TGTGCCAGTAGCGGATTACTAGCGGGAGATGGCGAGCAGTACTTC
V gene: TRBV24-1; J gene: TRBJ1-1; CDR3 length: 13; D gene: -; clone size: -; CDR3 protein: CATNRALNTEAFF; CDR3 DNA: TGTGCCACCAACAGGGCTTTGAACACTGAAGCTTTCTTT
V gene: TRBV9; J gene: TRBJ2-2; CDR3 length: 12; D gene: -; clone size: -; CDR3 protein: CASTGETGELFF; CDR3 DNA: TGTGCCAGCACCGGGGAAACCGGGGAGCTGTTTTTT
V gene: TRBV5-1; J gene: TRBJ1-1; CDR3 length: 14; D gene: -; clone size: -; CDR3 protein: CASSSWGDDTEAFF; CDR3 DNA: TGCGCCAGCAGCTCATGGGGCGACGACACTGAAGCTTTCTTT
V gene: TRBV1; J gene: TRBJ1-1; CDR3 length: 16; D gene: -; clone size: -; CDR3 protein: CTSSQDGSQLNTEAFF; CDR3 DNA: TGCACCAGCAGCCAAGATGGTTCACAGCTAAACACTGAAGCTTTCTTT
V gene: TRBV29-1; J gene: TRBJ2-7; CDR3 length: 16; D gene: TRBD2; clone size: -; CDR3 protein: CSVEEVSGGFSYEQYF; CDR3 DNA: TGCAGCGTTGAAGAAGTTAGCGGGGGGTTCTCCTACGAGCAGTACTTC
V gene: TRBV6-1; J gene: TRBJ2-3; CDR3 length: 15; D gene: TRBD2; clone size: -; CDR3 protein: CASSEGGLGTDTQYF; CDR3 DNA: TGTGCCAGCAGTGAAGGGGGACTAGGCACAGATACGCAGTATTTT
V gene: TRBV19; J gene: TRBJ2-7; CDR3 length: 14; D gene: -; clone size: -; CDR3 protein: CASSIGRSGYEQYF; CDR3 DNA: TGTGCCAGTTCCATCGGACGGTCAGGCTACGAGCAGTACTTC
V gene: TRBV12-3/TRBV12-4; J gene: TRBJ2-4; CDR3 length: 11; D gene: -; clone size: -; CDR3 protein: CASTSGGVQYF; CDR3 DNA: TGTGCCAGCACCTCCGGAGGAGTTCAGTACTTC
V gene: TRBV7-9; J gene: TRBJ1-6; CDR3 length: 16; D gene: TRBD1; clone size: -; CDR3 protein: CASSSSTGGENSPLHF; CDR3 DNA: TGTGCCAGCAGCTCATCTACAGGGGGAGAGAATTCACCCCTCCACTTT
V gene: TRBV10-3; J gene: TRBJ2-1; CDR3 length: 14; D gene: -; clone size: once; CDR3 protein: CAISEGRLNNEQFF; CDR3 DNA: TGTGCCATCAGTGAGGGACGGCTGAACAATGAGCAGTTCTTC
V gene: TRBV14; J gene: TRBJ2-7; CDR3 length: 15; D gene: -; clone size: -; CDR3 protein: CASSQGSGVSYEQYF; CDR3 DNA: TGTGCCAGCAGCCAAGGAAGTGGCGTTTCCTACGAGCAGTACTTC
V gene: TRBV6-5; J gene: TRBJ2-7; CDR3 length: 14; D gene: TRBD1; clone size: -; CDR3 protein: CASSPDRVTYEQYF; CDR3 DNA: TGTGCCAGCAGTCCGGACAGGGTTACCTACGAGCAGTACTTC
V gene: TRBV11-2; J gene: TRBJ1-1; CDR3 length: 14; D gene: -; clone size: -; CDR3 protein: CASSTLWGNTEAFF; CDR3 DNA: TGTGCCAGCAGCACCCTCTGGGGGAACACTGAAGCTTTCTTT
V gene: TRBV11-2; J gene: TRBJ1-1; CDR3 length: 15; D gene: -; clone size: -; CDR3 protein: CASSFLGGGNTEAFF; CDR3 DNA: TGTGCCAGCAGCTTCTTGGGCGGGGGGAACACTGAAGCTTTCTTT
V gene: TRBV27; J gene: TRBJ2-1; CDR3 length: 15; D gene: -; clone size: -; CDR3 protein: CASSLSGPFYNEQFF; CDR3 DNA: TGTGCCAGCAGTTTATCGGGACCTTTCTACAATGAGCAGTTCTTC
V gene: TRBV7-4; J gene: TRBJ2-1; CDR3 length: 14; D gene: TRBD2; clone size: once; CDR3 protein: CASSFLREVDEQFF; CDR3 DNA: TGTGCCAGCAGCTTTTTGCGGGAGGTGGATGAGCAGTTCTTC
V gene: TRBV3-1; J gene: TRBJ1-2; CDR3 length: 16; D gene: TRBD1; clone size: once; CDR3 protein: CASSQDTTGGYYGYTF; CDR3 DNA: TGTGCCAGCAGCCAAGATACCACAGGGGGCTACTATGGCTACACCTTC
V gene: TRBV27; J gene: TRBJ1-2; CDR3 length: 17; D gene: TRBD1; clone size: -; CDR3 protein: CASSLAPTGGDSGGYTF; CDR3 DNA: TGTGCCAGCAGTTTGGCGCCGACAGGGGGCGATTCTGGGGGCTACACCTTC
V gene: TRBV5-1; J gene: TRBJ2-3; CDR3 length: 14; D gene: -; clone size: -; CDR3 protein: CASTVGDTSDTQYF; CDR3 DNA: TGCGCCAGCACCGTGGGGGACACTTCAGATACGCAGTATTTT
V gene: TRBV6-1; J gene: TRBJ2-2; CDR3 length: 17; D gene: TRBD2; clone size: -; CDR3 protein: CASKRTSGRWSTGELFF; CDR3 DNA: TGTGCCAGCAAACGGACTAGCGGGAGATGGAGCACCGGGGAGCTGTTTTTT
V gene: TRBV7-2; J gene: TRBJ2-2; CDR3 length: 15; D gene: -; clone size: -; CDR3 protein: CASSSQGGVDGELFF; CDR3 DNA: TGTGCCAGCAGCTCACAGGGTGGGGTCGACGGGGAGCTGTTTTTT
V gene: TRBV19; J gene: TRBJ2-1; CDR3 length: 15; D gene: TRBD1; clone size: -; CDR3 protein: CASSMWQGAFNEQFF; CDR3 DNA: TGTGCCAGTAGTATGTGGCAGGGGGCGTTCAATGAGCAGTTCTTC
V gene: TRBV7-9; J gene: TRBJ2-7; CDR3 length: 14; D gene: -; clone size: -; CDR3 protein: CASSPRAAVYEQYF; CDR3 DNA: TGTGCCAGCAGCCCCCGAGCGGCTGTCTACGAGCAGTACTTC